This T cell receptor beta chain was documented in a study of blood T cell repertoires in COVID-19. This CDR3 region has 12 residues. Germline trimming cut 9 bases from V and 13 bases from J; bases unmatched to any gene: 6. Germline V gives CDR1 MDHEN, CDR2 SYDVKM. The protocol was immunoSEQ multiplex PCR, while the TCRdb copy is restricted to in-frame clones and leaves out a portion. The table records about 220,000 clones, 82% of them present only once. The V and J genes are TRBV28 and TRBJ1-6; 10 bases match TRBD1. The sequenced sample consisted of peripheral blood. This clonotype originated in an elderly woman with acute or convalescent COVID-19. CDR3 sequence (DNA): TGTGCCAGAGGGACAGGGGACAACCCCCTCCACTTT. Its translation is CARGTGDNPLHF.